One sample yielded the 21 T cell receptor beta chains listed below, sequenced in a study of shared clonotypes between healthy human individuals. Measured with immunoSEQ multiplex PCR; TCRdb has only the in-frame clones, and not every one. This sample has approximately 340,000 clones; less than 75% occur once, and the top ten carry roughly a tenth. Sequenced: memory CD4+ T cells sorted from blood. Subset reported: CD45RA-negative fraction. The receptors shown here come from a man aged 30 to 45 in good health.

Notes on this clone: A single base separates this from a much larger clone, so it may be a read error. V gene TRBV6-5 combines with J gene TRBJ2-5; TRBD2 agrees at 8 bases. This CDR3 comprises 14 residues. Germline V gives CDR1 MNHEY, CDR2 SVGAGI. The CDR3 DNA is TGTGCCAGCAATCCGGGAGGGACTCAAGGGACCCAGTACTTC. It translates to CASNPGGTQGTQYF.

The rearrangement uses TRBV7-6 and TRBJ2-1, with 12 nucleotides matching TRBD2. Unmatched junction bases numbered 9, after V lost 0 bases and J lost 6 bases. The germline CDR1 and CDR2 sequences are SGHVS and FNYEAQ. The CDR3 totals 18 residues. DNA of the CDR3: TGTGCCAGCAGCTTAGCGAAGACTAGCGGGAGTTGGTTCAATGAGCAGTTCTTC. Protein sequence: CASSLAKTSGSWFNEQFF.

This clone appeared once. Other nucleotide sequences from this sample produce the same CDR3. The V and J genes are TRBV5-4 and TRBJ1-2; D remains ambiguous. Trimming pared 1 base from V and 6 bases from J, leaving 7 bases between. The CDR3 runs to 12 residues. Germline V gene sequence: CDR1 SGHNT, CDR2 YYREEE (reference sequence). CDR3 protein: CASSLSRDGYTF. The CDR3 DNA sequence: TGTGCCAGCAGCTTGAGCCGCGATGGCTACACCTTC. Supplemented by reference TRBV5-4 and TRBJ1-2, the full variable domain reads ETGVTQSPTHLIKTRGQQVTLRCSSQSGHNTVSWYQQALGQGPQFIFQYYREEENGRGNFPPRFSGLQFPNYSSELNVNALELDDSALYLCASSLSRDGYTFGSGTRLTVV.

CDR3 region: CASSSLFQGNVVGELFF. Here the CDR3 DNA reads TGTGCCAGCAGCTCCCTTTTCCAGGGGAATGTGGTGGGGGAGCTGTTTTTT. This rearrangement joins TRBV7-6 to TRBJ2-2, with a possible D match to TRBD1 (6 bases). CDR1 is SGHVS, CDR2 FNYEAQ, per germline. Trimming left V 4 bases short and J 8 bases short, with 23 bases between. There are 17 residues in the CDR3. The full variable domain, completed using reference TRBV7-6 and TRBJ2-2, is GAGVSQSPRYKVTKRGQDVALRCDPISGHVSLYWYRQALGQGPEFLTYFNYEAQQDKSGLPNDRFSAERPEGSISTLTIQRTEQRDSAMYRCASSSLFQGNVVGELFFGEGSRLTVL.

V and J are TRBV5-4 and TRBJ2-7; 8 nucleotides agree with TRBD2. Losses at the gene ends were 3 bases for V and 4 bases for J; bases not matched to a gene: 9. The CDR3 totals 15 residues. The germline gives CDR1 SGHNT, CDR2 YYREEE (reference sequence). In DNA form, the CDR3 reads TGTGCCAGCAGCTCTCGGGGGGGAGGAGGTTACGAGCAGTACTTC. It yields the protein CASSSRGGGGYEQYF.

The chain joins TRBV7-2 to TRBJ2-5; D is perhaps TRBD1 (8 bases). The length of the CDR3 is 16 residues. V shed 4 bases and J shed 5 bases, with 20 bases lying between them. CDR1 is SGHTA and CDR2 is FQGNSA in the germline V gene. The CDR3 is CASSSPQGGVRETQYF. In nucleotides, the CDR3 is TGTGCCAGCAGCTCGCCACAGGGGGGGGTGAGGGAGACCCAGTACTTC.

V is TRBV6-5 and J is TRBJ2-1, with D perhaps matching TRBD2 (6 bases). Trimming removed 5 bases from V and 0 bases from J, with 11 bases in between. The CDR3 loop spans 15 amino acids. Germline V gene lookup returns CDR1 MNHEY and CDR2 SVGAGI. The CDR3 loop reads CASSPFSGSYNEQFF. CDR3 in DNA: TGTGCCAGCAGTCCCTTTAGCGGCTCCTACAATGAGCAGTTCTTC.

The rearrangement joins TRBV9 to TRBJ2-2; perhaps TRBD1 as D (5 bases). This CDR3 has 19 amino acids. The V end was cut by 0 bases, the J end by 0 bases, with 18 bases between. CDR1 is SGDLS, CDR2 YYNGEE, per germline. CDR3 in DNA: TGTGCCAGCAGCGTAGGACTCGGACAAAGCCTTTCGAACACCGGGGAGCTGTTTTTT. Protein: CASSVGLGQSLSNTGELFF.

V usage is TRBV6-9 and J usage is TRBJ2-5; 11 bases are a match to TRBD2. Trimming at V came to 0 bases and at J to 1 base, leaving 4 bases not matched to a gene. The germline gives CDR1 MNHGY, CDR2 SVAAGI. The CDR3 is made up of 17 amino acids. The CDR3 here is CASSYSRLAGRQETQYF. In DNA form, the CDR3 reads TGTGCCAGCAGTTATTCTCGACTAGCGGGACGCCAAGAGACCCAGTACTTC.

The chain couples TRBV29-1 to TRBJ2-2; TRBD1 matches at 12 bases. Germline V gene data show CDR1 as SQVTM and CDR2 as ANQGSEA. The CDR3 totals 14 residues. The J segment lost 6 bases and the V segment lost 6 bases, leaving 5 bases of the junction unmatched. Here the CDR3 reads CSVGQGAFAGELFF. CDR3 DNA sequence: TGCAGCGTGGGACAGGGGGCTTTTGCCGGGGAGCTGTTTTTT.

This rearrangement joins TRBV5-6 to TRBJ1-1; 7 bases map to TRBD1. The length of the CDR3 is 15 residues. Looked up from germline, CDR1 is SGHDT and CDR2 is YYEEEE. After removal of 2 bases from V and 2 bases from J, the junction contained 6 bases not matched to a gene. This CDR3 reads CASSLTGTANTEAFF. The CDR3 DNA reads TGTGCCAGCAGCTTAACCGGGACAGCAAACACTGAAGCTTTCTTT.

The chain recombines TRBV18 with TRBJ2-7, with D perhaps being TRBD1 or TRBD2 (5 bases each). Trimming took off 3 bases at V and 7 bases at J, with 16 bases between the two ends. From germline, CDR1 is KGHSH and CDR2 LQKENI. This CDR3 contains 14 residues. Written as DNA, the CDR3 is TGTGCCAGCTCACCCGCCCAGGGAGCGACGGAGCAGTACTTC. Its translation is CASSPAQGATEQYF. Complete variable domain (other parts from reference TRBV18 and TRBJ2-7): NAGVMQNPRHLVRRRGQEARLRCSPMKGHSHVYWYRQLPEEGLKFMVYLQKENIIDESGMPKERFSAEFPKEGPSILRIQQVVRGDSAAYFCASSPAQGATEQYFGPGTRLTVT.

The chain employs TRBV7-6 and TRBJ2-3; perhaps TRBD2 as D (5 bases). Trimming cost V 0 bases and J 0 bases, with 7 bases left between them. This CDR3 has 15 residues. Germline CDR1 is SGHVS and CDR2 is FNYEAQ. In nucleotides, the CDR3 is TGTGCCAGCAGCTTAGCCAGCGGTAGCACAGATACGCAGTATTTT. This codes for CASSLASGSTDTQYF.

This clone came up a few times. The same CDR3 also results from other DNA sequences found in this sample. The genes are TRBV9 and TRBJ2-3; D gene ambiguous. Germline assignment: CDR1 SGDLS and CDR2 YYNGEE. V was clipped by 0 bases and J by 2 bases, with 4 bases between them. This CDR3 has 13 residues. The CDR3 nucleotides are TGTGCCAGCAGCGTAGCTAACACAGATACGCAGTATTTT. This encodes CASSVANTDTQYF. Using reference TRBV9 and TRBJ2-3 for the parts outside the CDR3, the full variable domain is DSGVTQTPKHLITATGQRVTLRCSPRSGDLSVYWYQQSLDQGLQFLIQYYNGEERAKGNILERFSAQQFPDLHSELNLSSLELGDSALYFCASSVANTDTQYFGPGTRLTVL.

This clone appeared a few times. The chain carries TRBV27 and TRBJ1-4; tentatively, D is TRBD1 (6 bases). Per germline, CDR1 MNHEY and CDR2 SMNVEV (reference sequence). With 5 bases removed from V and 8 bases from J, the gap between germline ends came to 18 bases. The CDR3 length is 15 residues. Here the CDR3 DNA reads TGTGCCAGCAGTCCCACAGGGATCCGTGGAGAAAAACTGTTTTTT. Its protein is CASSPTGIRGEKLFF.

This clone was picked up many times. The CDR3 DNA reads TGTGCCAGTAGTCTGGGTCAATCCACCTACGAGCAGTACTTC. Its translation: CASSLGQSTYEQYF. This sequence joins TRBV19 and TRBJ2-7; D is ambiguous. V lost 5 bases, J lost 2 bases, and 13 bases lay in between. The CDR3 runs 14 residues. Germline V CDR1 and CDR2: LNHDA, SQIVND (reference sequence).

The chain has TRBV25-1 and TRBJ2-1; TRBD2 might be the D (5 bases). With 2 bases removed from V and 4 bases from J, the gap between germline ends came to 15 bases. Per germline, CDR1 MGHDK and CDR2 SYGVNS. This CDR3 spans 16 amino acids. CDR3 in amino acids: CASSEGSRLPYNEQFF. CDR3 DNA sequence: TGTGCCAGCAGTGAAGGGAGTAGACTACCTTACAATGAGCAGTTCTTC.

The genes are TRBV28 and TRBJ1-3; D uncertain. Trimming cost V 6 bases and J 0 bases, with 15 bases left between them. CDR3 size: 16 residues. CDR1 and CDR2 from the germline V gene are MDHEN and SYDVKM. In DNA, the CDR3 is TGTGCCAGCAGCCCAGGTCAAGCAGACTCTGGAAACACCATATATTTT. Protein sequence: CASSPGQADSGNTIYF.

This chain connects TRBV4-1 to TRBJ2-2, with D possibly matching TRBD1 (5 bases). The V gene lost 1 base and the J gene lost 5 bases, with 11 bases spanning the gap. CDR1 is MGHRA and CDR2 is YSYEKL in the germline V gene. The CDR3 is 15 amino acids. The CDR3 DNA follows: TGCGCCAGCAGCCAAGTCAGGGTTTTTACCGGGGAGCTGTTTTTT. This gives the protein CASSQVRVFTGELFF.

The V and J genes are TRBV6-1 and TRBJ1-5; a weak D match, TRBD1 (5 bases). Germline CDR1 and CDR2: MNHNS and SASEGT. The CDR3 runs to 15 residues. The V gene lost 7 bases and the J gene lost 1 base, with 14 bases spanning the gap. CDR3 protein: CASTLFRDSNQPQHF. CDR3 bases: TGTGCCAGCACCCTCTTCCGGGACAGCAATCAGCCCCAGCATTTT.

This clone was counted a single time. V and J are TRBV2 and TRBJ2-7, with TRBD1 matching 9 bases. Germline V gene sequence: CDR1 SNHLY, CDR2 FYNNEI. Trimming removed 3 bases from V and 4 bases from J; junction bases left unmatched: 7. The length of the CDR3 is 15 residues. The DNA for the CDR3 is TGTGCCAGCAGTGATAGAAAGACAGGGGGTTACGAGCAGTACTTC. Protein sequence: CASSDRKTGGYEQYF.